This T cell receptor beta chain stems from a study of blood T cell repertoires in COVID-19. Study-wide background: The United States, Italy and Spain supplied acute and convalescent COVID-19 samples.

Authors' data handling: Amplifying reference gene primers gave estimates of nucleated cell counts. Sequencing used immunoSEQ multiplex PCR; TCRdb keeps in-frame clones, though not all of them. V, J and clone size derive from that table, while D and trimming were established from the DNA sequence. This table has 150,000 to 200,000 clones, 75% to 95% appearing once. CDR3 length: 17 amino acids. Per germline, CDR1 MNHEY and CDR2 SMNVEV (reference sequence). Trimming left V 2 bases short and J 7 bases short, with 22 bases between. The chain employs TRBV27 and TRBJ2-3; possible D gene TRBD2, 6 bases. The sequence was collected from a man aged 50 to 59 with acute or convalescent COVID-19. The source material was peripheral blood. This chain's CDR3 is CASSLISGGDLRNTQYF. The CDR3 bases are TGTGCCAGCAGTTTAATATCGGGCGGGGACCTCAGAAATACGCAGTATTTT.